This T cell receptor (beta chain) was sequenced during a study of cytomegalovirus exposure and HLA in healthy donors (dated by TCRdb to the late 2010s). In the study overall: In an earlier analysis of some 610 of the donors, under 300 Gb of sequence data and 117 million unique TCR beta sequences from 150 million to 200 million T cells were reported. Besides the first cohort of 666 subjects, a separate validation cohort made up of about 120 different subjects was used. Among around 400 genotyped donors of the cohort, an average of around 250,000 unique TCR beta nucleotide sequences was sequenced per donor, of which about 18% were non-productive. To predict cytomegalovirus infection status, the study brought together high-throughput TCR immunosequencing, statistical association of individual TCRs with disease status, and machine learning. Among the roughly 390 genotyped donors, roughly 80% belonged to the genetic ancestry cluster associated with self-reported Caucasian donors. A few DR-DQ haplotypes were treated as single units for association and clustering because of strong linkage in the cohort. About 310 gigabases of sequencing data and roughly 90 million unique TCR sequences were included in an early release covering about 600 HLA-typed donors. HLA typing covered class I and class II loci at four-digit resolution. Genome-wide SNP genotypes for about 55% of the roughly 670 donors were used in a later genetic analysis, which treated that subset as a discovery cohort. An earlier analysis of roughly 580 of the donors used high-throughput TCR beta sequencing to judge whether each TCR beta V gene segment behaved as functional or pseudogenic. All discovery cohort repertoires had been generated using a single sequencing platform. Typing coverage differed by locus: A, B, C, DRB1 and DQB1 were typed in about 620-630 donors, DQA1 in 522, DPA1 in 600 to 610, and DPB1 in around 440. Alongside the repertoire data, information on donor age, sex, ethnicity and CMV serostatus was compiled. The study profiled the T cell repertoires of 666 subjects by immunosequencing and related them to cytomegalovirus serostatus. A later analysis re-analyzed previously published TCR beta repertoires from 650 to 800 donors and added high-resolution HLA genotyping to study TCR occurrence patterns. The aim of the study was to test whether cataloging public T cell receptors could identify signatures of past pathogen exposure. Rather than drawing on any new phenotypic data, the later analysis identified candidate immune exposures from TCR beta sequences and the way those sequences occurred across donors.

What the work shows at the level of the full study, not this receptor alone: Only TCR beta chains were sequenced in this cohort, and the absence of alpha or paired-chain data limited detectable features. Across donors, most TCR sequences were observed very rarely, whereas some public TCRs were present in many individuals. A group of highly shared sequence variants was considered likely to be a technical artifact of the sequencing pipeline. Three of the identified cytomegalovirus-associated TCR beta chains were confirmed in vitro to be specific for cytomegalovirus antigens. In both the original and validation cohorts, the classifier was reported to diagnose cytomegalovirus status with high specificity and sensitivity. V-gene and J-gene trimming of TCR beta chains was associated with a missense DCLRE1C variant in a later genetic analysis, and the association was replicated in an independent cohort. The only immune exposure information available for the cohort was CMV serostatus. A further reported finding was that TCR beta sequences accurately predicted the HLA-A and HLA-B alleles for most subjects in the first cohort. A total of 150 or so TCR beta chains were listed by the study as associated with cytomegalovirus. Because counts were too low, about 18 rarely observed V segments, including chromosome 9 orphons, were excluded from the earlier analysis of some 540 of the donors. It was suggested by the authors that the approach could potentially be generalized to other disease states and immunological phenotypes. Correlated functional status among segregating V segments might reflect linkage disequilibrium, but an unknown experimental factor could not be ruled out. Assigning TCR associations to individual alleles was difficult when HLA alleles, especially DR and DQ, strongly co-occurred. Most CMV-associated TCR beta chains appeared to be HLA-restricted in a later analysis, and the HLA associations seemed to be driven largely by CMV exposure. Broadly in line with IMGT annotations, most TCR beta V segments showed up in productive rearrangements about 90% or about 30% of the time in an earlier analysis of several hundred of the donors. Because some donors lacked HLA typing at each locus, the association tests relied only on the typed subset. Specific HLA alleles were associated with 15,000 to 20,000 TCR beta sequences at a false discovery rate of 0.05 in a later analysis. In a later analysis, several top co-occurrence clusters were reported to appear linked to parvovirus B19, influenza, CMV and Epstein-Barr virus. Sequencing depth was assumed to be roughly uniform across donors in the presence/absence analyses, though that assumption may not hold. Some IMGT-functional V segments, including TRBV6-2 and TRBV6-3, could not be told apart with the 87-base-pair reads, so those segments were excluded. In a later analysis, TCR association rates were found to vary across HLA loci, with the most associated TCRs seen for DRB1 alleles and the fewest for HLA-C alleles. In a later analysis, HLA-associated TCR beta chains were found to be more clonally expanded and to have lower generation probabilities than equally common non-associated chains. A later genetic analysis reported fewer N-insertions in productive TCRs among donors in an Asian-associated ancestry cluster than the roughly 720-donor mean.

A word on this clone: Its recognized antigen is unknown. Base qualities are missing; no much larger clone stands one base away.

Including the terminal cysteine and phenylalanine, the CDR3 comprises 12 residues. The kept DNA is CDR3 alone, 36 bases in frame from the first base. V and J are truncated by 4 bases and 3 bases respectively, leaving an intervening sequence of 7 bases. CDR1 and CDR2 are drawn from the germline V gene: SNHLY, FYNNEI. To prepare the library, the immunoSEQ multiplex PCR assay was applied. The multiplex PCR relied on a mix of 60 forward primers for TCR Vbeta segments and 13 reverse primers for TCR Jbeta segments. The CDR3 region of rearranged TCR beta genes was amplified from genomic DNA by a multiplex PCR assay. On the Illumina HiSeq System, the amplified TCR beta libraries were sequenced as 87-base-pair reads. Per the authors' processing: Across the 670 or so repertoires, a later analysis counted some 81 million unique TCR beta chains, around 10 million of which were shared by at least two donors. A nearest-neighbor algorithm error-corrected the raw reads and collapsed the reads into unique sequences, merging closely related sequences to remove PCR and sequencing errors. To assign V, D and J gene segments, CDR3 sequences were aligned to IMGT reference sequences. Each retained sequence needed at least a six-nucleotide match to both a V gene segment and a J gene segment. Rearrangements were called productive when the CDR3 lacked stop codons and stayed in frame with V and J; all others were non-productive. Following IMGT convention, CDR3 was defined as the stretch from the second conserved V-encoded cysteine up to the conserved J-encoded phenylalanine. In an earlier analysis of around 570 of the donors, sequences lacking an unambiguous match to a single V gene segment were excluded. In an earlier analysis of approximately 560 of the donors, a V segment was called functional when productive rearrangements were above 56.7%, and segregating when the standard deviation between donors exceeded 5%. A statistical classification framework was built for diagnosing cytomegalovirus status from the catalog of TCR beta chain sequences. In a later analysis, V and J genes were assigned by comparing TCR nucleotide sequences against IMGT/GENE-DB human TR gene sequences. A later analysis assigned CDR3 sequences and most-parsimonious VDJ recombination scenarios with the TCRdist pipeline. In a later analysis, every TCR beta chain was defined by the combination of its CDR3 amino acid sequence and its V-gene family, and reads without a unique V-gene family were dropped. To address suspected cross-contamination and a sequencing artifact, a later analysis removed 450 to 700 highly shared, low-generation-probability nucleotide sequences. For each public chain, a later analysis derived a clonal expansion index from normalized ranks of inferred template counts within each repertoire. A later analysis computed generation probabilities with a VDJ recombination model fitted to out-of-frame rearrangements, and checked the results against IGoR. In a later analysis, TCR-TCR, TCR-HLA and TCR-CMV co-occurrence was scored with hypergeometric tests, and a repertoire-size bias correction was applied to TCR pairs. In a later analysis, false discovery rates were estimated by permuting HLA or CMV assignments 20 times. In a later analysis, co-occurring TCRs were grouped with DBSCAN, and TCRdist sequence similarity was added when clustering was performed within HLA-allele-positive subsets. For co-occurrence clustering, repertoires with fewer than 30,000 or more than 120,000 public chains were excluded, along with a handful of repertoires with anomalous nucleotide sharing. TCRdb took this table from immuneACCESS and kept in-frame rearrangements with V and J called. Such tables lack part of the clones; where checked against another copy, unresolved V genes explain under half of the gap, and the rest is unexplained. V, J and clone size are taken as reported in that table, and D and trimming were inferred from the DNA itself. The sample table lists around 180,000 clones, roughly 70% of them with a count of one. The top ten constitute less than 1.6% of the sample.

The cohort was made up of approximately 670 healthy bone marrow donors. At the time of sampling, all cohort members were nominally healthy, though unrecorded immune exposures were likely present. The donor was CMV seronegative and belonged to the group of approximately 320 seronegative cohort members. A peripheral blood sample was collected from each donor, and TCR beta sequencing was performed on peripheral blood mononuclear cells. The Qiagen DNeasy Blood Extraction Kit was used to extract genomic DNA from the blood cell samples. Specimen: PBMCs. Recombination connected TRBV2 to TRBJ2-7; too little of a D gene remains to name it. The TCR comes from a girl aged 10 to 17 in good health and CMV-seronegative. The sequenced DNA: TGTGCCAGCAGTGCGACTGTCTACGAGCAGTACTTC. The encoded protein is CASSATVYEQYF.